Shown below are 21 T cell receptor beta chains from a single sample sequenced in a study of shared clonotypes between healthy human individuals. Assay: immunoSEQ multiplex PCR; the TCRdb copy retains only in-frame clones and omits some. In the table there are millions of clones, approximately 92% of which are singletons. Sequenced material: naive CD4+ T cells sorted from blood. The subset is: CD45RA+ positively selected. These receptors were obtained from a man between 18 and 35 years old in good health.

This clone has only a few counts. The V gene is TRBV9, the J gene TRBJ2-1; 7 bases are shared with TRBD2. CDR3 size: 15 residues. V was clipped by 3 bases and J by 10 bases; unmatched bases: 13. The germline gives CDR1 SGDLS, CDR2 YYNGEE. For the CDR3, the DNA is TGTGCCAGCAGCGGGGGACTATCCCACCAAAAGGAGCAGTTCTTC. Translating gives CASSGGLSHQKEQFF.

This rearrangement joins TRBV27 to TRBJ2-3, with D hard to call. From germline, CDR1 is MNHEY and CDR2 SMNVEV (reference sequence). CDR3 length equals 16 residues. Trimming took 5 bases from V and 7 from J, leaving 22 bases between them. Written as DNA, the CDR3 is TGTGCCAGCAGTCCCACCGGCGGTAGCTCCCCCTATACGCAGTATTTT. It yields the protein CASSPTGGSSPYTQYF.

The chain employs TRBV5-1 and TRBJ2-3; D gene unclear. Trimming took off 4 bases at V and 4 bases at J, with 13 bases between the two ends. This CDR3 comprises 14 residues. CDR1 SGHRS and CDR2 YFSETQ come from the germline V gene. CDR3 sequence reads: CASSPFLTADTQYF. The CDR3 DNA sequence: TGCGCCAGCAGCCCCTTTTTGACCGCAGATACGCAGTATTTT.

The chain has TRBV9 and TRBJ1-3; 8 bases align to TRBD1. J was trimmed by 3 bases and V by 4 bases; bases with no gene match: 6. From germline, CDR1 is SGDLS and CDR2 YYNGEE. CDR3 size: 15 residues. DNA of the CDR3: TGTGCCAGCAGCTCCACAGGGGGGCTTGGAAACACCATATATTTT. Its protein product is CASSSTGGLGNTIYF.

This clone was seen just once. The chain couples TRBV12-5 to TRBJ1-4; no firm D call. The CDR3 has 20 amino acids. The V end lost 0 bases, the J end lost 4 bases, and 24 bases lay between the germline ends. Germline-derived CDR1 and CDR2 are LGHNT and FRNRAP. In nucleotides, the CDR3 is TGTGCTAGTGGTTTGGTACCCCTGATAGACCCCCTGGCATATAATGAAAAACTGTTTTTT. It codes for CASGLVPLIDPLAYNEKLFF.

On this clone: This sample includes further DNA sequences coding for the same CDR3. CDR3 in amino acids: CASSLQGGTEAFF. In DNA, the CDR3 is TGTGCCAGCAGCCTCCAGGGAGGTACTGAAGCTTTCTTT. The rearrangement links TRBV6-6 to TRBJ1-1; D may be TRBD1 (5 bases). The V end lost 6 bases, the J end lost 5 bases, and 13 bases lay between the germline ends. Germline V gene sequence: CDR1 MNHNY, CDR2 SVGAGI (reference sequence). This CDR3 contains 13 residues.

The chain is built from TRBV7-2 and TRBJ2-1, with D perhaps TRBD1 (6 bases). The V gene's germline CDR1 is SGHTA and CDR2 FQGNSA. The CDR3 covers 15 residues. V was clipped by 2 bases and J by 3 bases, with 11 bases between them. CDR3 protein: CASSLRQGNYNEQFF. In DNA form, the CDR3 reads TGTGCCAGCAGCTTACGCCAGGGGAACTACAATGAGCAGTTCTTC.

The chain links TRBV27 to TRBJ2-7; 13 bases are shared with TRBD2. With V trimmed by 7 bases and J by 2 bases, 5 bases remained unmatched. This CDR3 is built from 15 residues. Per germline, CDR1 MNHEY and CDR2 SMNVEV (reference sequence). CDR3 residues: CASKKLAGGPYEQYF. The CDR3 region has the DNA TGTGCCAGCAAAAAACTAGCGGGGGGGCCCTACGAGCAGTACTTC.

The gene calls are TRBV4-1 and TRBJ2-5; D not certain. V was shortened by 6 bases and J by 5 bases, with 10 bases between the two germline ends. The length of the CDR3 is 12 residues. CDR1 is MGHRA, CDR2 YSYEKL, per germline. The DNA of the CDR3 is TGCGCCAGCAGTAAGGTAGGGGAGACCCAGTACTTC. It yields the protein CASSKVGETQYF.

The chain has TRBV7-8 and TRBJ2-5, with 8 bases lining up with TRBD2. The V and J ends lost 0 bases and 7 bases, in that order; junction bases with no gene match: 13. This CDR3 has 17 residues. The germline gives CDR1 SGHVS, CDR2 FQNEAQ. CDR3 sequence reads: CASSLAGGAGVSLTQYF. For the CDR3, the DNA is TGTGCCAGCAGCTTAGCGGGGGGAGCGGGAGTTAGTTTGACCCAGTACTTC.

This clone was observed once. The CDR3 sequence: CATSRRDFFNEQFF. CDR3 coding DNA: TGTGCCACCAGCAGGAGGGACTTCTTCAATGAGCAGTTCTTC. The chain joins TRBV15 to TRBJ2-1; a weak D match, TRBD2 (6 bases). The ends were cut back, 3 bases at V and 6 bases at J, with 12 bases in the middle. Per the germline V gene, CDR1 is LNHNV and CDR2 is YYDKDF (reference sequence). The CDR3 extends over 14 amino acids.

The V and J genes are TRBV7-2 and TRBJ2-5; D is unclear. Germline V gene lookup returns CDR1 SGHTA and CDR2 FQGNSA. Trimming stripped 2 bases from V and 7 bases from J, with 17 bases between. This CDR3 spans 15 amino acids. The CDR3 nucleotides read TGTGCCAGCAGCTTAAGTTCATTGGAGATCGGGACCCAGTACTTC. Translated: CASSLSSLEIGTQYF.

The CDR3 sequence is CASSSPSLARPKSSYNEQFF. The CDR3 bases are TGCGCCAGCAGCTCCCCCTCGCTAGCGCGACCCAAGAGCTCCTACAATGAGCAGTTCTTC. The rearrangement joins TRBV5-1 to TRBJ2-1, with D possibly TRBD2 on 6 matching bases. The CDR3 sequence is 20 residues long. CDR1 and CDR2 (germline): SGHRS, YFSETQ. V shed 3 bases and J shed 0 bases, with 25 bases lying between them.

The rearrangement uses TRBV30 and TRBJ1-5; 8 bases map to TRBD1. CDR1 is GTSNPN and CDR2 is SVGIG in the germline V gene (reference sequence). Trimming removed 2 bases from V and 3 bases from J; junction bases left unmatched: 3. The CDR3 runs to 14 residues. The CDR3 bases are TGTGCCTGGAGTAGGACAGGGCTCAATCAGCCCCAGCATTTT. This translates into CAWSRTGLNQPQHF.

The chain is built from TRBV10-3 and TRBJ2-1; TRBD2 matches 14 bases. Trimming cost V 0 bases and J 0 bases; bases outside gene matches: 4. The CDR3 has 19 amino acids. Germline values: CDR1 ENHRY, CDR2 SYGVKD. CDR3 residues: CAISESGTSGSGSYNEQFF. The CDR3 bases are TGTGCCATCAGTGAGTCAGGGACTAGCGGGAGCGGCTCCTACAATGAGCAGTTCTTC.

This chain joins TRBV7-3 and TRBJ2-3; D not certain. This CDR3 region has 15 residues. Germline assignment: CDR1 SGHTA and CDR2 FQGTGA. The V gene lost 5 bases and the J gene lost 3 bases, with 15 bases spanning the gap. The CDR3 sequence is CASSRVGIATDTQYF. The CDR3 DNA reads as TGTGCCAGCAGCCGCGTGGGGATAGCAACAGATACGCAGTATTTT. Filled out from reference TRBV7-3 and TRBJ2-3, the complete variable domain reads GAGVSQTPSNKVTEKGKYVELRCDPISGHTALYWYRQSLGQGPEFLIYFQGTGAADDSGLPNDRFFAVRPEGSVSTLKIQRTERGDSAVYLCASSRVGIATDTQYFGPGTRLTVL.

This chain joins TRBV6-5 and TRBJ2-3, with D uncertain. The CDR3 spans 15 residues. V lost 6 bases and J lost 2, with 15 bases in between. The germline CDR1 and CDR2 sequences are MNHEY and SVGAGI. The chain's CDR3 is CASSLGRLNTDTQYF. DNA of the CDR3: TGTGCCAGCAGCCTCGGACGGTTAAACACAGATACGCAGTATTTT.

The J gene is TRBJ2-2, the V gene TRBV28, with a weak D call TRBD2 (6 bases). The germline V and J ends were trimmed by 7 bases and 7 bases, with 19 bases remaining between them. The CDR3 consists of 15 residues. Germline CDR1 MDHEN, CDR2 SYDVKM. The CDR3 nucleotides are TGTGCCAGCATTACCCGACGGGGGAGGAGCGGGGAGCTGTTTTTT. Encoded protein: CASITRRGRSGELFF.

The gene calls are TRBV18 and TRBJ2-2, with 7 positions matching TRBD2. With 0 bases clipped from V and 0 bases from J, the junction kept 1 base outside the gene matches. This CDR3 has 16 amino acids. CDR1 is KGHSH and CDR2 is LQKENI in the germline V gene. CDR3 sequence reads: CASSPPLAANTGELFF. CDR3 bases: TGTGCCAGCTCACCACCCCTAGCGGCGAACACCGGGGAGCTGTTTTTT.

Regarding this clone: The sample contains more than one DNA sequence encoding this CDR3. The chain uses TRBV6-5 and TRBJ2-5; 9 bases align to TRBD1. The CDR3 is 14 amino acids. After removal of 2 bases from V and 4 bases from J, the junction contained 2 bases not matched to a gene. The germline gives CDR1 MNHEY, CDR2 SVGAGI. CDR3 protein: CASSYGTGRETQYF. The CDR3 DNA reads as TGTGCCAGCAGTTACGGGACAGGGAGAGAGACCCAGTACTTC.

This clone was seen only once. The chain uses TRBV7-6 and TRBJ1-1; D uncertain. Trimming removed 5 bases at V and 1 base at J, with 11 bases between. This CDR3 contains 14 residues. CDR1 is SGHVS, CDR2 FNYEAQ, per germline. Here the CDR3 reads CASSIIAGNTEAFF. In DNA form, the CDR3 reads TGTGCCAGCAGCATAATAGCGGGGAACACTGAAGCTTTCTTT.